The clone carrying this T cell receptor (beta chain) was picked up many times. Its antigen remains unidentified. The sample originates from a study of metastatic and nonmetastatic thyroid tumors. About the research overall: The comparison covered peripheral blood and tumor or nodule tissue in malignant and benign thyroid patients. Regarding the study as a whole: Malignant thyroid tumors reportedly had TCR beta diversity that was significantly higher than in benign nodules, in blood and tumor.

There are 16 residues in the CDR3. Trimming took 6 bases from V and 1 from J, leaving 16 bases between them. Germline V gene data show CDR1 as SNHLY and CDR2 as FYNNEI. Until they underwent thyroid surgery, no patient had received any treatment. In the study's own analysis: CDR3 was compared across clinicopathological groups, and the resulting differences were used to build a distant-metastasis classifier for papillary thyroid cancer. TCRdb re-called the PCR reads via MiXCR. These V and J calls are TCRdb output, not the study's own analysis. The repertoire holds 85,000 to 100,000 clones, over 9.5% seen once, with approximately 10% in the top ten.

The chain is built from TRBV2 and TRBJ1-3, with D unclear. This TCR was recovered from a female donor with papillary thyroid cancer or a benign thyroid nodule (not recorded which). Some clones in this sample may be carry-over from other donors' samples. Sequencing input: blood. The CDR3 nucleotides are TGTGCCAGCAGCCCCACACGGGGAGGGTCTGGAAACACCATATATTTT. It translates to CASSPTRGGSGNTIYF. The full variable domain, with the rest looked up from reference TRBV2 and TRBJ1-3, is EPEVTQTPSHQVTQMGQEVILRCVPISNHLYFYWYRQILGQKVEFLVSFYNNEISEKSEIFDDQFSVERPDGSNFTLKIRSTKLEDSAMYFCASSPTRGGSGNTIYFGEGSWLTVV.